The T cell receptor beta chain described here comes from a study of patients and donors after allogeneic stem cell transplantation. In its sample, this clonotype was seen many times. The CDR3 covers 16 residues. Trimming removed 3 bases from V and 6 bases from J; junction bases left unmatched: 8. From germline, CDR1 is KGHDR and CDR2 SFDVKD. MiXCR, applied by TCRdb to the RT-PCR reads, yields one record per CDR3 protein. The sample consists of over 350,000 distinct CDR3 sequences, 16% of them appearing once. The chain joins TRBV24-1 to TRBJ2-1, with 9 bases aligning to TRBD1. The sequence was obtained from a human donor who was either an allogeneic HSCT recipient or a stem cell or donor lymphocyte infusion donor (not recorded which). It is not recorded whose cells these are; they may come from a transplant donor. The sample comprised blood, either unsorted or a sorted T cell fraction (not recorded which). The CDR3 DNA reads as TGTGCCACCAGTGATACGGACAGGGGAGGGGTCAATGAGCAGTTCTTC. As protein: CATSDTDRGGVNEQFF.